One T cell receptor beta chain is described in this entry. TCR beta was sequenced from blood CD8+ and CD4+ T cells. It was treatment-naive patients with stable or active relapsing-remitting disease who made up the multiple sclerosis controls. TEMRA cells were FACS-enriched and CD8+ and CD4+ T cells negatively isolated. This CDR3 is built from 16 residues. Germline trimming cut 7 bases from V and 3 bases from J; bases unmatched to any gene: 7. CDR1 is MNHEY and CDR2 is SMNVEV in the germline V gene (reference sequence). These data belong to a study of CD8 T cells in Susac syndrome. RNA in amounts of roughly 0.5 to 1 ug was reverse transcribed with random hexamers. Across 54 Vbeta and 13 Jbeta, TCR beta CDR3 was amplified with immunoSEQ multiplex PCR. Each CDR3 protein gets one entry after TCRdb re-called the immunoSEQ multiplex PCR reads with MiXCR. The table lists a few hundred thousand distinct CDR3 sequences, over 75% of them singletons.

The chain carries TRBV27 and TRBJ2-5, with 14 bases fitting TRBD2. The sample consisted of CD8+ T cells from PBMCs. The TCR sequence derives from a human donor with multiple sclerosis. The CDR3 nucleotides are TGTGCCAGCAACCCCGGGACTAGCGGGGGTGAAGAGACCCAGTACTTC. Its translation is CASNPGTSGGEETQYF.